These 21 T cell receptor beta chains share one sample of origin, sequenced in a study of T cell responses to AZD1222 COVID-19 vaccine. Clones were sequenced by immunoSEQ multiplex PCR, and TCRdb holds only the in-frame ones, with some missing. The sample has 95,000 to 100,000 clones; 85% to 90% are singletons. The material sequenced was peripheral blood, taken on day 0 of AZD1222 vaccination. The source of these receptors is an adult in good health.

The CDR3 loop reads CATSRDSGQGAEAFF. CDR3 in DNA: TGTGCCACCAGCAGAGATTCAGGGCAGGGGGCTGAAGCTTTCTTT. The rearrangement links TRBV15 to TRBJ1-1, with 7 bases matching TRBD1. V lost 0 bases to trimming and J lost 6 bases; unmatched junction nucleotides: 7. CDR1 LNHNV and CDR2 YYDKDF come from the germline V gene (reference sequence). The CDR3 contains 15 residues. Complete variable domain (other parts from reference TRBV15 and TRBJ1-1): DAMVIQNPRYQVTQFGKPVTLSCSQTLNHNVMYWYQQKSSQAPKLLFHYYDKDFNNEADTPDNFQSRRPNTSFCFLDIRSPGLGDTAMYLCATSRDSGQGAEAFFGQGTRLTVV.

This clone was picked up a small number of times. The J gene is TRBJ2-1, the V gene TRBV28, with D uncertain. Germline CDR1 reads MDHEN; CDR2 reads SYDVKM. Between the trimmed V and J ends, which lost 3 bases and 1 base, there was a span of 10 bases. The CDR3 sequence is 15 residues long. CDR3 residues: CASSFPGESYNEQFF. The CDR3 coding sequence is TGTGCCAGCAGTTTTCCGGGTGAGTCCTACAATGAGCAGTTCTTC. Full variable domain (rest looked up from reference TRBV28 and TRBJ2-1): DVKVTQSSRYLVKRTGEKVFLECVQDMDHENMFWYRQDPGLGLRLIYFSYDVKMKEKGDIPEGYSVSREKKERFSLILESASTNQTSMYLCASSFPGESYNEQFFGPGTRLTVL.

V is TRBV3-1 (or the pseudogene TRBV3-2) and J is TRBJ1-1, with TRBD1 identical over 8 bases. Looked up from germline, CDR1 is LGHDT and CDR2 is YNNKEL (reference sequence). V lost 4 bases to trimming and J lost 1 base; unmatched junction nucleotides: 2. The CDR3 spans 14 residues. The CDR3 sequence is CASSRGQGNTEAFF. The CDR3 DNA follows: TGTGCCAGCAGCCGAGGACAGGGGAACACTGAAGCTTTCTTT.

The CDR3 loop reads CASSLGAGTEGAEAFF. The CDR3 region has the DNA TGTGCCAGCAGCTTAGGGGCCGGGACAGAGGGTGCTGAAGCTTTCTTT. The gene calls are TRBV7-8 and TRBJ1-1, with 7 bases aligning to TRBD1. The ends lost 1 base at V and 6 bases at J; junction bases unmatched: 11. From germline, CDR1 is SGHVS and CDR2 FQNEAQ. The CDR3 has 16 residues.

The rearrangement links TRBV6-6 to TRBJ1-4; 8 bases align to TRBD1. The germline V gene encodes CDR1 MNHNY and CDR2 SVGAGI (reference sequence). J was trimmed by 7 bases and V by 5 bases; bases with no gene match: 6. The CDR3 is 14 residues long. CDR3 nucleotides: TGTGCCAGCAGTCCCAGGACAGGGAGTGAAAAACTGTTTTTT. This gives the protein CASSPRTGSEKLFF.

The rearrangement uses TRBV11-2 and TRBJ2-3; 7 bases align to TRBD2. CDR3 size: 16 residues. The V gene end was trimmed by 1 base and the J gene end by 0 bases; junction bases not matched to a gene: 4. CDR1 is SGHAT, CDR2 FQNNGV, per germline. CDR3 sequence: CASSLGAGVSTDTQYF. The CDR3 nucleotides are TGTGCCAGCAGCTTAGGGGCGGGAGTAAGCACAGATACGCAGTATTTT.

The chain employs TRBV2 and TRBJ1-3, with 8 bases matching TRBD1. The germline gives CDR1 SNHLY, CDR2 FYNNEI. The CDR3 extends over 15 amino acids. Germline trimming cut 6 bases from V and 1 base from J; bases unmatched to any gene: 5. The CDR3 spells CASSEDRVSGNTIYF. The CDR3 nucleotides are TGTGCCAGCAGCGAGGACAGGGTTTCTGGAAACACCATATATTTT.

The DNA for the CDR3 is TGTGCCAGTAGTAGGGCCGGAGCGGGAGGGACCGGGGAGCTGTTTTTT. Its protein product is CASSRAGAGGTGELFF. This chain links TRBV19 with TRBJ2-2; 10 bases line up with TRBD2. CDR3 length equals 16 residues. The V segment lost 4 bases and the J segment 5 bases; nucleotides outside the gene matches: 7. Looked up from germline, CDR1 is LNHDA and CDR2 is SQIVND (reference sequence).

The CDR3 here is CASRLADSSGANVLTF. The CDR3 region has the DNA TGCGCCAGCAGACTAGCGGATAGCTCTGGGGCCAACGTCCTGACTTTC. V and J are TRBV10-1 and TRBJ2-6; 8 bases agree with TRBD2. CDR3 length equals 16 residues. V was pared by 6 bases and J by 0 bases, with 4 bases of the junction left unmatched. Germline CDR1 WNHNN, CDR2 SYGVQD (reference sequence).

This clone came up once. This rearrangement joins TRBV5-1 to TRBJ2-2, with D possibly TRBD2 on 6 matching bases. This CDR3 is 14 amino acids long. The V gene lost 6 bases and the J gene lost 5 bases, with 14 bases spanning the gap. Germline V lookup: CDR1 SGHRS, CDR2 YFSETQ. The CDR3 spells CASTRGGETGELFF. The CDR3 DNA reads as TGCGCCAGCACCCGTGGAGGGGAAACCGGGGAGCTGTTTTTT.

Comment on this clone: Compared with germline, one end of the junction differs, possibly owing to a read error. The J gene is TRBJ2-2, the V gene TRBV7-9; D is uncertain. There are 12 residues in the CDR3. Germline V lookup: CDR1 SEHNR, CDR2 FQNEAQ (reference sequence). The CDR3 reads CASSPNSGELFF. The CDR3 bases are TGTGCCAGCAGCCCGAACTCCGGGGAGCTGTTTTTT.

The chain carries TRBV18 and TRBJ2-7; TRBD1 aligns across 10 bases. After removal of 4 bases from V and 2 bases from J, the junction contained 5 bases not matched to a gene. The CDR3 has 15 amino acids. Germline CDR1 is KGHSH and CDR2 is LQKENI. The CDR3 is CASSHRGQGTYEQYF. Written as DNA, the CDR3 is TGTGCCAGCTCACACCGGGGACAGGGGACCTACGAGCAGTACTTC.

The chain uses TRBV5-8 and TRBJ2-7, with 10 bases matching TRBD2. Germline lookup yields CDR1 SGHTS and CDR2 YDEGEE. Unmatched junction bases numbered 6, after V lost 4 bases and J lost 5 bases. The CDR3 is 14 residues long. The CDR3 loop is CASSKLAGVDEQYF. In DNA form, the CDR3 reads TGTGCCAGCAGCAAGCTAGCGGGAGTAGACGAGCAGTACTTC.

The chain joins TRBV11-1 to TRBJ2-2; 13 bases agree with TRBD2. The V gene end was trimmed by 5 bases and the J gene end by 4 bases; junction bases not matched to a gene: 1. Per the germline V gene, CDR1 is SGHAT and CDR2 is FQDESV (reference sequence). The CDR3 consists of 15 residues. For the CDR3, the DNA is TGTGCCAGCAGCCGACTAGCGGGAGGCACCGGGGAGCTGTTTTTT. Its protein is CASSRLAGGTGELFF. The full variable domain, in which reference TRBV11-1 and TRBJ2-2 provide the parts outside the CDR3, is EAEVAQSPRYKITEKSQAVAFWCDPISGHATLYWYRQILGQGPELLVQFQDESVVDDSQLPKDRFSAERLKGVDSTLKIQPAELGDSAMYLCASSRLAGGTGELFFGEGSRLTVL.

The rearrangement uses TRBV18 and TRBJ1-4, with no clear D. Germline CDR1 KGHSH, CDR2 LQKENI. CDR3 length: 12 amino acids. Trimming left V 2 bases short and J 8 bases short, with 6 bases between. CDR3 DNA sequence: TGTGCCAGCTCACCATTAGGAGAAAAACTGTTTTTT. This encodes CASSPLGEKLFF. The full variable domain, rest sourced from reference TRBV18 and TRBJ1-4, is NAGVMQNPRHLVRRRGQEARLRCSPMKGHSHVYWYRQLPEEGLKFMVYLQKENIIDESGMPKERFSAEFPKEGPSILRIQQVVRGDSAAYFCASSPLGEKLFFGSGTQLSVL.

Here the CDR3 DNA reads TGTGCCAGCAGCTTGGGAGGGACAGCCTCTAACTATGGCTACACCTTC. It translates to CASSLGGTASNYGYTF. The chain has TRBV5-6 and TRBJ1-2; 7 bases are shared with TRBD1. J gave up 0 bases and V 0 bases, and 5 bases lay outside the gene matches. The CDR3 has 16 residues. CDR1 is SGHDT, CDR2 YYEEEE, per germline.

The gene calls are TRBV7-9 and TRBJ1-3; D call uncertain. This CDR3 spans 16 amino acids. With 0 bases removed from V and 1 base from J, the gap between germline ends came to 10 bases. Per the germline V gene, CDR1 is SEHNR and CDR2 is FQNEAQ (reference sequence). CDR3 protein: CASSLAVGLSGNTIYF. The CDR3, as DNA: TGTGCCAGCAGCTTAGCGGTGGGGTTGTCTGGAAACACCATATATTTT. Filled out from reference TRBV7-9 and TRBJ1-3, the complete variable domain reads DTGVSQNPRHKITKRGQNVTFRCDPISEHNRLYWYRQTLGQGPEFLTYFQNEAQLEKSRLLSDRFSAERPKGSFSTLEIQRTEQGDSAMYLCASSLAVGLSGNTIYFGEGSWLTVV.

The chain employs TRBV6-2 or TRBV6-3 and TRBJ2-7; D unclear. The germline V gene encodes CDR1 MNHEY and CDR2 SVGEGT. This CDR3 has 13 amino acids. V was shortened by 6 bases and J by 3 bases, with 12 bases between the two germline ends. The CDR3 nucleotides are TGTGCCAGCAGCGATCCCTTAAACTACGAGCAGTACTTC. This codes for CASSDPLNYEQYF.

The V and J genes are TRBV4-2 and TRBJ2-2, with D unresolved. From germline, CDR1 is LGHNA and CDR2 YNFKEQ. V was trimmed by 0 bases and J by 4 bases, leaving 6 bases between them. The CDR3 loop spans 14 amino acids. Written as DNA, the CDR3 is TGTGCCAGCAGCCAAGATGTGGGCACCGGGGAGCTGTTTTTT. It codes for CASSQDVGTGELFF.

The table lists this clone with a few counts. The CDR3 nucleotides are TGTGCCAGCAGCGTATCACCTAGCGGTTTCTCCTACGAGCAGTACTTC. This gives the protein CASSVSPSGFSYEQYF. The chain uses TRBV9 and TRBJ2-7; 7 bases align to TRBD2. With V trimmed by 1 base and J by 0 bases, 7 bases remained unmatched. Per the germline V gene, CDR1 is SGDLS and CDR2 is YYNGEE. The CDR3 is 16 amino acids.

The J gene is TRBJ1-1, the V gene TRBV4-3; no firm D call. The V end was cut by 5 bases, the J end by 3 bases, with 7 bases between. The CDR3 runs 12 residues. Looked up from germline, CDR1 is LGHNA and CDR2 is YSLEER. This chain's CDR3 is CASSNMDTEAFF. The CDR3 DNA reads TGCGCCAGCAGCAACATGGACACTGAAGCTTTCTTT.